Listed here is a single T cell receptor beta chain. The CDR3 has 11 amino acids. J was trimmed by 16 bases and V by 5 bases; bases with no gene match: 7. Germline V gives CDR1 SGHAT, CDR2 FQNNGV. This specimen belongs to a study of blood T cell repertoires in COVID-19. As for the study in general: Donors in the United States, Italy and Spain gave samples during acute or convalescent COVID-19.

As processed by the authors: Amplification from reference gene primers served as the basis for estimated nucleated cell counts. TCRdb's copy holds only in-frame clones and misses some; the assay was immunoSEQ multiplex PCR. The V and J calls and the clone size are those of that table, but D and trimming were determined from the DNA. This sample yields 360,000 or so clones, of which about 90% are seen a single time; 1.7% belongs to the top ten. Cohorts were based on clinical histories the participants reported. The chain uses TRBV11-2 and TRBJ1-4; 7 bases match TRBD1. The TCR was taken from a woman aged 25 to 39 who had recovered from COVID-19. The specimen was PBMCs or T cells enriched from blood (not recorded which). As DNA, the CDR3 is TGTGCCAGCAGCCCCGGGACAGTGCCGTTTTTT. Amino acids: CASSPGTVPFF. Full variable domain (remainder filled in from reference TRBV11-2 and TRBJ1-4): EAGVAQSPRYKIIEKRQSVAFWCNPISGHATLYWYQQILGQGPKLLIQFQNNGVVDDSQLPKDRFSAERLKGVDSTLKIQPAKLEDSAVYLCASSPGTVPFFGSGTQLSVL.